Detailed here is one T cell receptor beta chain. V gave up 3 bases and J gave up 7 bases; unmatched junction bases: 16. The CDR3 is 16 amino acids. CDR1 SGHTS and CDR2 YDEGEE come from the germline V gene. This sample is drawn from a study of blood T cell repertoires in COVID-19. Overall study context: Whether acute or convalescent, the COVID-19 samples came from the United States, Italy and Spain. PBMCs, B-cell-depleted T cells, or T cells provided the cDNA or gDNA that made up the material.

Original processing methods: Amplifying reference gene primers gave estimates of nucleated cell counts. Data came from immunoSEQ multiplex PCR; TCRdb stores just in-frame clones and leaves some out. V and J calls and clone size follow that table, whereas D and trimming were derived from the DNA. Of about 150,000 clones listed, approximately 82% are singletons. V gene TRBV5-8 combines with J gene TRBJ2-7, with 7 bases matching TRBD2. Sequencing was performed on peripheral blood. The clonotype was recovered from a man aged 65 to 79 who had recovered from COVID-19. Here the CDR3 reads CASSSHFQRDLLEQYF. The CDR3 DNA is TGTGCCAGCAGCTCCCATTTTCAGCGGGATCTGTTAGAGCAGTACTTC.